The 18 T cell receptor beta chains reported below all come from one sample, sequenced in a study of blood T cell repertoires in COVID-19. Sequencing was performed with immunoSEQ multiplex PCR; in TCRdb, only in-frame clones are kept and a portion is missing. Of about 86,000 clones detected, roughly 84% appear once; the ten largest clones hold approximately 34%. Material: peripheral blood. The receptors were sampled from a woman of 80 years or more with active or convalescent COVID-19.

The CDR3 DNA reads as TGTGCCAGCTCACGGGACAGATTCCAAGAGACCCAGTACTTC. It yields the protein CASSRDRFQETQYF. The chain employs TRBV18 and TRBJ2-5; 7 bases agree with TRBD1. CDR3 length equals 14 residues. The germline gives CDR1 KGHSH, CDR2 LQKENI. Trimming removed 4 bases from V and 1 base from J; junction bases left unmatched: 3.

The CDR3, as DNA: TGTGCCAGTAGTTCTGGGGACAGGGGGCGGAATTCACCCCTCCACTTT. Residues: CASSSGDRGRNSPLHF. This chain joins TRBV19 and TRBJ1-6, with 12 positions matching TRBD1. This CDR3 has 16 amino acids. Per the germline V gene, CDR1 is LNHDA and CDR2 is SQIVND (reference sequence). The junction had 6 bases not matched to a gene; V was cut back by 5 bases and J by 7 bases.

The V and J genes are TRBV2 and TRBJ2-7, with TRBD2 identical over 9 bases. Unmatched junction bases numbered 7, after V lost 6 bases and J lost 7 bases. The germline CDR1 and CDR2 sequences are SNHLY and FYNNEI. The CDR3 has 13 residues. The CDR3 sequence is CASRREGRGEQYF. The CDR3 coding sequence is TGTGCCAGCAGGCGGGAGGGCCGGGGAGAGCAGTACTTC.

This clone was observed a handful of times. The genes are TRBV6-2 or TRBV6-3 and TRBJ1-5, with 8 nucleotides matching TRBD1. In germline, CDR1 is MNHEY, CDR2 SVGEGT. The trim removed 6 bases at V and 2 bases at J, leaving 3 bases unmatched. The CDR3 runs to 14 residues. In DNA, the CDR3 is TGTGCCAGCAGCCCGGACAGGGGCAATCAGCCCCAGCATTTT. This translates into CASSPDRGNQPQHF.

This sequence joins TRBV7-3 and TRBJ1-1, with D maybe TRBD1 (6 bases). Trimming took 5 bases from V and 2 from J, leaving 12 bases between them. This CDR3 comprises 14 residues. Germline CDR1 is SGHTA and CDR2 is FQGTGA. Here the CDR3 reads CASSPEGQNTEAFF. CDR3 nucleotides: TGTGCCAGCAGCCCAGAGGGACAAAACACTGAAGCTTTCTTT.

The rearrangement links TRBV9 to TRBJ2-2; D is possibly TRBD2 (7 bases). The CDR3 covers 15 residues. V was clipped by 7 bases and J by 0 bases, with 13 bases between them. Per the germline V gene, CDR1 is SGDLS and CDR2 is YYNGEE. In nucleotides, the CDR3 is TGTGCCAGCGGGCGGGGGCTCGCGAACACCGGGGAGCTGTTTTTT. Its protein product is CASGRGLANTGELFF.

The chain combines TRBV2 with TRBJ1-2, with D maybe TRBD1 (6 bases). This CDR3 contains 13 residues. Germline V gene data show CDR1 as SNHLY and CDR2 as FYNNEI. V lost 6 bases and J lost 3, with 11 bases in between. CDR3 protein: CASSPQGYYGYTF. In DNA form, the CDR3 reads TGTGCCAGCAGCCCACAGGGTTACTATGGCTACACCTTC.

The chain has TRBV3-1 (or the pseudogene TRBV3-2) and TRBJ2-1; perhaps TRBD2 as D (5 bases). CDR1 and CDR2 from the germline V gene are LGHDT and YNNKEL (reference sequence). The CDR3 contains 17 residues. The V and J ends lost 0 bases and 1 base respectively, with 13 bases between them. CDR3 DNA sequence: TGTGCCAGCAGCCAAGACCCCCTTAGCGCGTCCTACAATGAGCAGTTCTTC. It yields the protein CASSQDPLSASYNEQFF.

The V gene is TRBV19, the J gene TRBJ1-6; no definite D call. This CDR3 spans 15 amino acids. Germline V CDR1 and CDR2: LNHDA, SQIVND (reference sequence). V was cut by 3 bases and J by 7 bases, with 13 bases left in between. CDR3 region: CASSMGRMGNSPLHF. CDR3 bases: TGTGCCAGTAGTATGGGGAGAATGGGGAATTCACCCCTCCACTTT.

The V call is TRBV29-1, the J call TRBJ1-2, with D unresolved. The germline V gene encodes CDR1 SQVTM and CDR2 ANQGSEA. Trimming shortened V by 0 bases and J by 4 bases, and 15 bases separated the two germline ends. CDR3 size: 15 residues. The CDR3 nucleotides are TGCAGCGTTGAAGATCCCGGGGTCCGGGGCTATGGCTACACCTTC. Protein sequence: CSVEDPGVRGYGYTF.

The chain recombines TRBV11-2 with TRBJ2-1; D remains unclear. The CDR3 has 15 amino acids. Germline CDR1 is SGHAT and CDR2 is FQNNGV. V gave up 3 bases and J gave up 0 bases, with 9 bases separating them. As DNA, the CDR3 is TGTGCCAGCAGCTTTGAGTGGAGCTCCTACAATGAGCAGTTCTTC. It codes for CASSFEWSSYNEQFF.

This rearrangement joins TRBV7-6 to TRBJ2-3; TRBD1 might be the D (5 bases). Trimming removed 1 base from V and 2 bases from J, with 10 bases in between. Germline CDR1 is SGHVS and CDR2 is FNYEAQ. CDR3 length: 15 amino acids. The CDR3 nucleotides read TGTGCCAGCAGCTTAGGTCAGGGAACCACAGATACGCAGTATTTT. Residues: CASSLGQGTTDTQYF.

The sample holds a few counts of this clone. J is TRBJ1-6 and V is TRBV5-1; TRBD1 matches 7 bases. Germline-derived CDR1 and CDR2 are SGHRS and YFSETQ. The CDR3 has 14 residues. The V gene end was trimmed by 4 bases and the J gene end by 6 bases; junction bases not matched to a gene: 4. CDR3 protein: CASSPGQSNSPLHF. CDR3 nucleotides: TGCGCCAGCAGCCCGGGACAGAGTAATTCACCCCTCCACTTT. Using reference TRBV5-1 and TRBJ1-6 for the parts outside the CDR3, the full variable domain is KAGVTQTPRYLIKTRGQQVTLSCSPISGHRSVSWYQQTPGQGLQFLFEYFSETQRNKGNFPGRFSGRQFSNSRSEMNVSTLELGDSALYLCASSPGQSNSPLHFGNGTRLTVT.

Worth noting for this clone: Mismatch with germline at one junction end may stem from a read error. The rearrangement joins TRBV3-1 (or the pseudogene TRBV3-2) to TRBJ2-5; D is possibly TRBD2 (5 bases). CDR3 length: 12 amino acids. From germline, CDR1 is LGHDT and CDR2 YNNKEL (reference sequence). CDR3 sequence (DNA): TGTGCCAGCAGCCAAGTTTCCGAAAGAGCGGACTTC. It encodes CASSQVSERADF.

The chain has TRBV11-2 and TRBJ1-1, with a tentative D call TRBD1 (6 bases). V shed 5 bases and J shed 4 bases, with 20 bases lying between them. The CDR3 consists of 16 residues. Germline-derived CDR1 and CDR2 are SGHAT and FQNNGV. The chain's CDR3 is CASSNRPAGASTEAFF. CDR3 in DNA: TGTGCCAGCAGCAACCGCCCTGCGGGGGCCAGCACTGAAGCTTTCTTT.

This chain joins TRBV4-1 and TRBJ2-5, with 7 bases that match TRBD2. CDR3 length: 14 residues. In germline, CDR1 is MGHRA, CDR2 YSYEKL. V lost 3 bases, J lost 5 bases, and 6 bases stayed unmatched. CDR3 in DNA: TGCGCCAGCAGCCATGTGACTAGCCTGGAGACCCAGTACTTC. As protein: CASSHVTSLETQYF.

The rearrangement links TRBV20-1 to TRBJ2-7; TRBD1 agrees at 7 bases. The V gene's germline CDR1 is DFQATT and CDR2 SNEGSKA (reference sequence). The CDR3 is 13 amino acids. V trimming: 3 bases; J trimming: 2 bases; junction bases outside the gene matches: 4. CDR3 residues: CSASWGQTYEQYF. Written as DNA, the CDR3 is TGCAGTGCTAGTTGGGGACAGACCTACGAGCAGTACTTC.

This clone showed up just a few times. V is TRBV19 and J is TRBJ2-7; 9 nucleotides line up with TRBD1. J lost 6 bases, V lost 6 bases, and 6 bases had no gene match. Germline values: CDR1 LNHDA, CDR2 SQIVND (reference sequence). This CDR3 region has 13 residues. CDR3 loop: CASRRTGVVEQYF. DNA for the CDR3: TGTGCCAGTAGAAGGACAGGGGTTGTCGAGCAGTACTTC.